What follows is one TCR beta chain and its context. Its target is not known. These data originate in a study of vaccination effects on CD4 cells after COVID-19. The study's findings and limits: Only a single clone (1 of 255 vaccine-induced clones in healthy vaccinees) cross-reacted with common cold coronaviruses. After vaccination, at late timepoints, clones induced by infection and by vaccine contracted markedly.

Antigen-specific CD4+ T cells were expanded with viral peptide pools in the ViraFEST assay before sequencing. Cells that had been cultured for 9 to 10 days were the source of isolated CD4+ T cells. Among the vaccine recipients, none had a prior SARS-CoV-2 infection, and nucleocapsid antibodies were negative. Days 3 and 7 saw half the medium replaced with IL-2 medium. The V segment lost 3 bases and the J segment 3 bases; nucleotides outside the gene matches: 3. Germline lookup yields CDR1 SGDLS and CDR2 YYNGEE. This CDR3 is built from 15 residues. Data came from immunoSEQ multiplex PCR; TCRdb stores just in-frame clones and leaves some out. The sample holds 25,000 to 35,000 clones; around 72% are singletons and the top ten take around 30%.

Here the sequenced sample was CD4+ T cells from PBMCs cultured with SARS-CoV-2 spike peptides, taken before COVID-19 vaccination. The rearrangement joins TRBV9 to TRBJ2-1; 10 bases map to TRBD1. The receptor comes from a human donor who received a COVID-19 vaccine. The CDR3 here is CASSATGGIYNEQFF. CDR3 nucleotides: TGTGCCAGCAGCGCGACAGGGGGCATCTACAATGAGCAGTTCTTC.